What follows are 3 T cell receptor beta chains derived from one specimen sequenced in a study of T cell responses to AZD1222 COVID-19 vaccine. The method was immunoSEQ multiplex PCR; TCRdb's version includes in-frame clones alone and lacks a portion of them. The table records around 120,000 clones, 93% of them present only once. The sample in question was peripheral blood, obtained 28 days after the second AZD1222 dose. These receptors were obtained from an adult who received the AZD1222 COVID-19 vaccine.

This clone was detected a few times. The chain recombines TRBV19 with TRBJ1-5; 9 bases are a match to TRBD1. Per the germline V gene, CDR1 is LNHDA and CDR2 is SQIVND (reference sequence). The CDR3 is made up of 16 amino acids. V trimming: 5 bases; J trimming: 4 bases; junction bases outside the gene matches: 9. The CDR3 nucleotides are TGTGCCAGTAGTGCCCAACAGGGGGCGCGGAATCAGCCCCAGCATTTT. The encoded protein is CASSAQQGARNQPQHF.

The chain couples TRBV9 to TRBJ2-1; 12 bases line up with TRBD2. V dropped 4 bases and J dropped 7; count of bases not matched to a gene: 9. There are 16 residues in the CDR3. Germline CDR1 SGDLS, CDR2 YYNGEE. CDR3 residues: CASSTKTSGSRNEQFF. The CDR3 DNA sequence: TGTGCCAGCAGCACTAAGACTAGCGGGAGTCGTAATGAGCAGTTCTTC.

The table lists this clone with a few counts. V usage is TRBV7-9 and J usage is TRBJ2-7; 11 bases are a match to TRBD1. The CDR3 contains 15 residues. The J segment lost 4 bases and the V segment lost 5 bases, leaving 7 bases of the junction unmatched. Germline V gene lookup returns CDR1 SEHNR and CDR2 FQNEAQ (reference sequence). DNA of the CDR3: TGTGCCAGCAGCCGTGGACAGGGGGCAAGTTACGAGCAGTACTTC. Translation: CASSRGQGASYEQYF. Full variable domain (outside the CDR3, taken from reference TRBV7-9 and TRBJ2-7): DTGVSQNPRHKITKRGQNVTFRCDPISEHNRLYWYRQTLGQGPEFLTYFQNEAQLEKSRLLSDRFSAERPKGSFSTLEIQRTEQGDSAMYLCASSRGQGASYEQYFGPGTRLTVT.